This TCR beta chain was captured by sequencing in a study of blood T cells in healthy people across ages. This CDR3 has 16 amino acids. V lost 4 bases to trimming and J lost 5 bases; unmatched junction nucleotides: 10. Germline-derived CDR1 and CDR2 are MGHDK and SYGVNS. A J-beta primer mix and a sample-barcoded 5' primer were used in a second PCR of roughly 6 to 11 cycles. Per sample, CDR3-containing paired-end reads numbered at least 3 million. TCRdb passed the 5' RACE reads through MiXCR, listing each CDR3 protein once. Of hundreds of thousands of distinct CDR3 sequences listed, 20% to 25% were seen once; the top ten hold 9% to 9.5%. This clonotype has a handful of counts. The sample was also linked to a second study, of T cells of mothers and their children.

V is TRBV25-1 and J is TRBJ2-5; 10 bases agree with TRBD1. The TCR originated in a boy aged 5-17 years in good health. What was sequenced was blood. CDR3 bases: TGTGCCAGCAGTGTAGGGGACAGGGGTTCGGAGGAGACCCAGTACTTC. Translation gives CASSVGDRGSEETQYF.